Listed below are T cell receptor beta chains from one sample, sequenced in a study of blood T cell repertoires in COVID-19. The table came from immunoSEQ multiplex PCR; TCRdb's copy has only in-frame clones and leaves some out. The repertoire holds about 100,000 clones, with 90% as singletons. Sequencing used peripheral blood. The receptor set was obtained from a man between 60 and 75 years old with acute or convalescent COVID-19. Both conserved end residues are part of each CDR3. Each record gives: V gene, clone size, D gene, J gene, CDR3 DNA, CDR3 protein. A D gene is named only where the DNA matches it firmly. Expanded clones get a size class; other rows say once, few or many, or leave the size out.

>TRBV10-3|NA|TRBD1|TRBJ1-1
TGTGCCATCAGTGAGTCCCCGACAGGGGGGGGGACTGAAGCTTTCTTT
CAISESPTGGGTEAFF
>TRBV6-5|NA|NA|TRBJ1-2
TGTGCCAGCACCCCGGCGGGGGAAGAAGGCTATGGCTACACCTTT
CASTPAGEEGYGYTF
>TRBV28|once|TRBD1|TRBJ1-4
TGTGCCAGCAGTTTACTGACAGGGCGGAATGAAAAACTGTTTTTT
CASSLLTGRNEKLFF
>TRBV6-5|NA|TRBD1|TRBJ1-6
TGTGCCAGCAAGGGACAGGGGTATTCACCCCTCCACTTT
CASKGQGYSPLHF
>TRBV2|NA|NA|TRBJ1-1
TGTGCCAGCAGTGGCCCAGCACGGGGGCAGCGGGGGACTGAAGCTTTCTTT
CASSGPARGQRGTEAFF
>TRBV11-1|NA|NA|TRBJ2-2
TGTGCCAGCAGCATCGACAGAAACACCGGGGAGCTGTTTTTT
CASSIDRNTGELFF
>TRBV11-3|NA|TRBD2|TRBJ2-3
TGTGCCAGCAGCTTAGGGTCTAGCGGGAGTGGAGATACGCAGTATTTT
CASSLGSSGSGDTQYF
>TRBV3-1/TRBV3-2|once|NA|TRBJ1-1
TGTGCCAGCAGCCAAGTCTCGGAGACGAACACTGAAGCTTTCTTT
CASSQVSETNTEAFF
>TRBV6-5|few|TRBD2|TRBJ2-3
TGTGCCAGCAGTCCACTAGCGGGAGGCTCAGATACGCAGTATTTT
CASSPLAGGSDTQYF
>TRBV6-1|NA|TRBD2|TRBJ2-7
TGTGCCAGCAGTGCCCAAGAGACTAGCGGAGGTACCTACGAGCAGTACTTC
CASSAQETSGGTYEQYF
>TRBV2|NA|NA|TRBJ1-6
TGTGCCAGCAGTGATAGTGAGGATATTAATTCCAGCTCCTATAATTCACCCCTCCACTTT
CASSDSEDINSSSYNSPLHF
>TRBV19|NA|TRBD1|TRBJ1-5
TGTGCCAGTAGCCCGGGACAGGGGGGGAATCAGCCCCAGCATTTT
CASSPGQGGNQPQHF
>TRBV25-1|NA|NA|TRBJ1-6
TGTGCCAGCAGTGAATATCTGGGAGCGGACTCACCCCTCCACTTT
CASSEYLGADSPLHF
>TRBV5-5|NA|TRBD1|TRBJ1-1
TGTGCCAGCAGGAGGACAGGGGGTGACACTGAAGCTTTCTTT
CASRRTGGDTEAFF
>TRBV4-1|NA|TRBD1|TRBJ1-1
TGCGCCAGCAGCCAAGATAGGCGGGACAGGACAACGAACACTGAAGCTTTCTTT
CASSQDRRDRTTNTEAFF
>TRBV5-4|NA|NA|TRBJ2-1
TGTGCCAGCAGCTTGGGAGTGGATGAGCAGTTCTTC
CASSLGVDEQFF
>TRBV7-9|NA|NA|TRBJ1-1
TGTGCCAGCAGCTTAGGCAGGAACACTGAAGCTTTCTTT
CASSLGRNTEAFF
>TRBV6-6|NA|NA|TRBJ1-1
TGTGCCAGCAGCTACGCGCAGGGTAGCACTGAAGCTTTCTTT
CASSYAQGSTEAFF
>TRBV28|NA|NA|TRBJ1-1
TGTGCCACGGGGGTTGGATTTCCCCACACTGAAGCTTTCTTT
CATGVGFPHTEAFF
>TRBV2|NA|NA|TRBJ1-6
TGTGCCAGCAGTGAAGGGACAGAGAATTCACCCCTCCACTTT
CASSEGTENSPLHF
>TRBV4-2|NA|NA|TRBJ1-6
TGTGCCAGCAGCGAGTTAAACAGGGATCCTAATTCACCCCTCCACTTT
CASSELNRDPNSPLHF
>TRBV27|NA|NA|TRBJ2-7
TGTGCCAGCAGTACCTTCTCGGGGGTGCACGAGCAGTACTTC
CASSTFSGVHEQYF
>TRBV19|NA|NA|TRBJ2-6
TGTGCCAGTAGTATCTCAGGGACTGGGGCCAACGTCCTGACTTTC
CASSISGTGANVLTF
>TRBV4-1|once|NA|TRBJ1-2
TGCGCCAGCAGCCAAGAGCACCCGATGGCCTATGGCTACACCTTC
CASSQEHPMAYGYTF
>TRBV19|NA|NA|TRBJ1-1
TGTGCCAGTAAGGGGTATGACACTGAAGCTTTCTTT
CASKGYDTEAFF
>TRBV11-2|NA|TRBD2|TRBJ2-1
TGTGCCAGCAGCTTAGTTGGTTGGCTAGCGGTGGCTGAGCAGTTCTTC
CASSLVGWLAVAEQFF
>TRBV4-1|NA|TRBD2|TRBJ2-3
TGCGCCGGTAGCGGGATAGGGGCAGATACGCAGTATTTT
CAGSGIGADTQYF
>TRBV7-2|NA|TRBD1|TRBJ1-2
TGTGCCAGCAGCTTAGTAGTCAGGGGGCCTGGCTACACCTTC
CASSLVVRGPGYTF
>TRBV2|once|TRBD2|TRBJ2-7
TGTGCCAGCAGCTCCCCCCTAGCGGGTGTGGAGAAGCAGTACTTC
CASSSPLAGVEKQYF
>TRBV11-2|NA|NA|TRBJ2-6
TGTGCCAGCAGTAGTAGGGACACTGGGGCCAACGTCCTGACTTTC
CASSSRDTGANVLTF
>TRBV12-5|few|TRBD2|TRBJ2-2
TGTGCTAGTGGTTTGGTATTTAGCGGGAGGTCCACCGGGGAGCTGTTTTTT
CASGLVFSGRSTGELFF
>TRBV28|NA|TRBD1|TRBJ1-6
TGTGCCAGCAGAAACCGGGACAGATATAATTCACCCCTCCACTTT
CASRNRDRYNSPLHF
>TRBV7-8|few|TRBD1|TRBJ2-7
TGTGCCAGCAGCTTAGCCCCCCGGGGACAGGGAAGATACGAGCAGTACTTC
CASSLAPRGQGRYEQYF
>TRBV19|NA|TRBD1|TRBJ1-5
TGTGCCAGTAGCGGGACAGGGGGCAATCAGCCCCAGCATTTT
CASSGTGGNQPQHF
>TRBV5-1|NA|NA|TRBJ1-1
TGCGCCAGCAGCTTAACGGGATCTCAAGCTTTCTTT
CASSLTGSQAFF
>TRBV5-1|NA|TRBD1|TRBJ1-1
TGCGCCAGCAGCTCGGGGACAGGGGTCACTGAAGCTTTCTTT
CASSSGTGVTEAFF
>TRBV18|NA|TRBD1|TRBJ1-4
TGTGCCAGCTCCCGGGGACAGGGGAGGACTAATGAAAAACTGTTTTTT
CASSRGQGRTNEKLFF
>TRBV5-1|NA|TRBD1|TRBJ1-1
TGCGCCAGCAGCTTGGGGGACAGGGTGACTGAAGCTTTCTTT
CASSLGDRVTEAFF
>TRBV6-5|NA|NA|TRBJ2-7
TGTGCCAGCACCCGGGGGAAGGGCGAGCAGTACTTC
CASTRGKGEQYF
>TRBV4-2|NA|TRBD1|TRBJ1-1
TGTGCCAGCAGCCTGCCGGGACAGGCCAAAGGAACTTTCTTT
CASSLPGQAKGTFF
>TRBV5-1|NA|TRBD2|TRBJ2-1
TGCGCCAGCAGCTTGGATCTAGCGGGAGGGCCGAGTGAGCAGTTCTTC
CASSLDLAGGPSEQFF
>TRBV4-3|NA|TRBD2|TRBJ2-1
TGCGCCAGCAGCCCTTCTGCGGGAGTTGGGGGAGGGCAGTTCTTC
CASSPSAGVGGGQFF
>TRBV15|NA|NA|TRBJ1-1
TGTGCCACCAGCAGAGGAGGAGCCTACACTGAAGCTTTCTTT
CATSRGGAYTEAFF
>TRBV10-1|NA|NA|TRBJ2-7
TGCGCCAGCGGGAATCGAGGGGGCGAGCAGTACTTC
CASGNRGGEQYF
>TRBV5-4|NA|NA|TRBJ1-1
TGTGCCAGCAGCTTGGACCCAGGGGTGAACACTGAAGCTTTCTTT
CASSLDPGVNTEAFF
>TRBV27|NA|NA|TRBJ1-5
TGTGCCAGCAGCCGACAGAGCAATCAGCCCCAGCATTTT
CASSRQSNQPQHF
>TRBV7-8|NA|TRBD2|TRBJ2-7
TGTGCCAGCAGATCCGGGACTAAGCCCTACGAGCAGTACTTC
CASRSGTKPYEQYF
>TRBV11-3|NA|NA|TRBJ2-3
TGTGCCAGCAGCCCTAAAATCGGAGCGGCAAGCACAGATACGCAGTATTTT
CASSPKIGAASTDTQYF